Below are 12 T cell receptor beta chains sequenced from a single sample in a study of post-analysis software for immune sequencing data. Study conclusions and caveats: Controls had lower frequencies than patients of about 5 TRBV segments, which included TRBV5-6, TRBV5-1 and TRBV20-1.

Every TCR beta cDNA library bore unique molecular identifiers. MiXCR was run by TCRdb on the PCR reads, yielding one entry per CDR3 protein. The sample carries some 700,000 distinct CDR3 sequences, around 64% recorded once. For these receptors, no antigen is known. Material for sequencing was blood. These receptors were obtained from a girl aged 2 to 10 with multiple sclerosis.

V is TRBV12-3 or TRBV12-4 and J is TRBJ1-1, with a possible D match to TRBD1 (6 bases). There are 15 residues in the CDR3. V lost 3 bases and J 1 base, leaving 12 bases between the germline ends. CDR3 amino acids: CASSLGAGENTEAFF. In DNA form, the CDR3 reads TGTGCCAGCAGTTTGGGGGCCGGTGAGAACACTGAAGCTTTCTTT.

The chain is built from TRBV10-3 and TRBJ1-2; D not certain. Germline loops: CDR1 ENHRY, CDR2 SYGVKD. This CDR3 is built from 13 residues. V dropped 4 bases and J dropped 2 bases, with 8 bases sitting between them. The chain's CDR3 is CAISGEQNYGYTF. The CDR3 DNA sequence: TGTGCCATCAGTGGGGAACAAAACTATGGCTACACCTTC.

The chain links TRBV5-4 to TRBJ2-1; 14 bases align to TRBD2. CDR3 length: 16 residues. CDR1 and CDR2 (germline): SGHNT, YYREEE (reference sequence). The junction had 5 bases not matched to a gene; V was cut back by 1 base and J by 8 bases. CDR3 loop: CASSLSTSGGAYEQFF. CDR3 sequence (DNA): TGTGCCAGCAGCTTGTCGACTAGCGGGGGGGCCTATGAGCAGTTCTTC.

This clonotype was counted a single time. J is TRBJ1-2 and V is TRBV10-3; D is undetermined. Trimming cost V 3 bases and J 6 bases, with 8 bases left between them. The CDR3 length is 12 residues. CDR1 is ENHRY and CDR2 is SYGVKD in the germline V gene. CDR3 nucleotides: TGTGCCATCAGTGACCCAGTCGATGGCTACACCTTC. It encodes CAISDPVDGYTF.

This chain uses TRBV12-3 or TRBV12-4 with TRBJ2-3, with 7 bases identical to TRBD2. V lost 3 bases and J lost 4; bases outside the gene matches: 7. The CDR3 loop spans 15 amino acids. DNA for the CDR3: TGTGCCAGCAGTTTCCGGCGGGGGTTCCCAGATACGCAGTATTTT. Protein: CASSFRRGFPDTQYF.

The chain links TRBV19 to TRBJ1-5; 12 bases agree with TRBD1. V was pared by 7 bases and J by 1 base, with 8 bases of the junction left unmatched. The CDR3 length is 17 residues. Looked up from germline, CDR1 is LNHDA and CDR2 is SQIVND (reference sequence). The CDR3 DNA reads as TGTGCCAGTATTCCGGGACAGGGGGCGAGAAGCAATCAGCCCCAGCATTTT. Its protein is CASIPGQGARSNQPQHF.

V and J are TRBV12-3 or TRBV12-4 and TRBJ2-1, with 9 nucleotides matching TRBD1. J gave up 6 bases and V 2 bases, and 5 bases lay outside the gene matches. The CDR3 covers 15 residues. CDR3 amino acids: CASSLSPTGGNEQFF. CDR3 sequence (DNA): TGTGCCAGCAGTTTATCTCCGACAGGGGGCAATGAGCAGTTCTTC.

This clonotype was recorded a few times. The chain recombines TRBV5-1 with TRBJ2-5; 7 bases agree with TRBD1. The germline V gene encodes CDR1 SGHRS and CDR2 YFSETQ. The CDR3 contains 13 residues. The V and J ends lost 4 bases and 3 bases, in that order; junction bases with no gene match: 3. DNA of the CDR3: TGCGCCAGCAGCCGGGACAGTAAAGAGACCCAGTACTTC. It translates to CASSRDSKETQYF.

Written as DNA, the CDR3 is TGTGCCAGCAGCTTACCCGGGCACACTGAAGCTTTCTTT. Amino acids: CASSLPGHTEAFF. The chain links TRBV13 to TRBJ1-1; unclear D gene. CDR3 length: 13 amino acids. The V and J ends lost 2 bases and 3 bases respectively, with 7 bases between them. Germline V gene sequence: CDR1 PRHDT, CDR2 FYEKMQ (reference sequence).

The chain combines TRBV7-8 with TRBJ1-1; weak D call: TRBD1 (5 bases). The ends were cut back, 1 base at V and 7 bases at J, with 13 bases in the middle. This CDR3 comprises 14 residues. Per germline, CDR1 SGHVS and CDR2 FQNEAQ. This CDR3 reads CASSLVGAPDEAFF. CDR3 coding DNA: TGTGCCAGCAGCTTAGTAGGGGCTCCGGATGAAGCTTTCTTT.

The CDR3 DNA is TGCAGTGCTAGAGAACGGGTGTCAAACCAAGAGACCCAGTACTTC. It codes for CSARERVSNQETQYF. This sequence joins TRBV20-1 and TRBJ2-5; unclear D gene. The CDR3 extends over 15 amino acids. V was cut by 0 bases and J by 0 bases, with 11 bases left in between. CDR1 and CDR2 from the germline V gene are DFQATT and SNEGSKA (reference sequence).

The sample holds one count of this clonotype. The chain combines TRBV6-5 with TRBJ2-5; 8 bases agree with TRBD2. The DNA end is a closer match to TRBJ2-7, so the J assignment may be wrong. Germline V lookup: CDR1 MNHEY, CDR2 SVGAGI. The CDR3 is 13 amino acids. In DNA, the CDR3 is TGTGCCAGCAGAACCGGGACTAGCTACGAGCAGTACTTC. It yields the protein CASRTGTSYEQYF.